This T cell receptor beta chain was sequenced in a study of cytomegalovirus exposure and HLA in healthy donors. General study results and limits: Indistinguishable V segments such as TRBV6-2 and TRBV6-3 were excluded. The number of N-insertions in an Asian-associated ancestry cluster was reportedly below the approximately 690-donor mean in a later analysis. Per a prior analysis, the majority of TCR beta V segments were productive roughly 87% or roughly 30% of the time.

Use of 60 Vbeta and 13 Jbeta primers characterized the PCR. The data were produced by immunoSEQ multiplex PCR, yet TCRdb's version contains in-frame clones alone and is incomplete. The profile shows approximately 300,000 clones, 80% of them singletons. The germline CDR1 and CDR2 sequences are SEHNR and FQNEAQ (reference sequence). The germline V and J ends were trimmed by 3 bases and 5 bases, with 7 bases remaining between them. The CDR3 covers 12 residues. Turning to this clone: Its antigen is not identified.

The chain employs TRBV7-9 and TRBJ2-5; D remains unclear. Sequenced material: PBMCs. The sequence derives from a girl aged 2 to 10 in good health and CMV-seronegative. The CDR3: CASSFRFETQYF. CDR3 nucleotides: TGTGCCAGCAGCTTCCGGTTTGAGACCCAGTACTTC.